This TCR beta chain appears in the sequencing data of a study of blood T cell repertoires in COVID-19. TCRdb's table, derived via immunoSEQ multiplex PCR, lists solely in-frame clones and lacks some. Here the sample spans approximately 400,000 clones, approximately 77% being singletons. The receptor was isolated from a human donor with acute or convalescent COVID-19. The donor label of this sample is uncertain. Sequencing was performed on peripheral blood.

This chain's CDR3 is CASSDSLGVGSPLHF. CDR3 sequence (DNA): TGTGCCAGCAGTGATTCCCTAGGGGTGGGGTCACCCCTCCACTTT. V and J are TRBV2 and TRBJ1-6; a possible D gene is TRBD1 (5 bases). With 3 bases removed from V and 10 bases from J, the gap between germline ends came to 16 bases. This CDR3 has 15 residues. The V gene's germline CDR1 is SNHLY and CDR2 FYNNEI.